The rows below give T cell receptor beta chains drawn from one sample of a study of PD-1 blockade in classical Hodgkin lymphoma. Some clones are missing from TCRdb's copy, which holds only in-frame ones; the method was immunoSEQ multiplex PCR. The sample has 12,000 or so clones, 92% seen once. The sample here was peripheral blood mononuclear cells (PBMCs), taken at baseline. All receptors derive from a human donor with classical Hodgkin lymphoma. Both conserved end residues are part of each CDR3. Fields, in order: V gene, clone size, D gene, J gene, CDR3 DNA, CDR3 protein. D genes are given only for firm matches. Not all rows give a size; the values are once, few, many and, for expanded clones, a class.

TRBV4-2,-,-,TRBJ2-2,TGTGCCAGCAGCCAGGAGTTTTCCGGGGAGCTGTTTTTT,CASSQEFSGELFF
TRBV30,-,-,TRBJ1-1,TGTGCCTGGAGTTCGGGGGGCAGGAACACTGAAGCTTTCTTT,CAWSSGGRNTEAFF
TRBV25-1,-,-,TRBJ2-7,TGTGCCAGCAGTGAATACGGGGAAGCTTATCGCCGCTTC,CASSEYGEAYRRF
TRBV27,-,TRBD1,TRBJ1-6,TGTGCCAGCAGTTTAACAGGGGGTCGGTCACCCCTCCACTTT,CASSLTGGRSPLHF
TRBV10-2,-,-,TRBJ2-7,TGCGCCAGTCACGCGGGACAGTTCTACGAGCAGTACTTC,CASHAGQFYEQYF
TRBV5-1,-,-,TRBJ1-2,TGCGCCAGCAGCCCCTATCCCGACGTACTTCTAGCTAACTATGGCTACACCTTC,CASSPYPDVLLANYGYTF
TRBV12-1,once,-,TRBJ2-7,TGTGCCAGCAGCTTTGGGCATCTGGGGACAGGGGACTACGAGCAGTACTTC,CASSFGHLGTGDYEQYF
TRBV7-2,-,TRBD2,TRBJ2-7,TGTGCCAGCAGCTGGTCTAGCGGGGGCTACGAGCAGTACTTC,CASSWSSGGYEQYF
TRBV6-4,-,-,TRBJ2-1,TGTGCCAGCAGCGCATTTGACAGCTCCTACAATGAGCAGTTCTTC,CASSAFDSSYNEQFF
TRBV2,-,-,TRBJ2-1,TGTGCCAGCAGTGAAGACACTGCCTCCTACAATGAGCAGTTCTTC,CASSEDTASYNEQFF
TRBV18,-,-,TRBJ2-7,TGTGCCAGCCCACCAAGAACGGAAAGCTCCTACGAGCAGTACTTC,CASPPRTESSYEQYF
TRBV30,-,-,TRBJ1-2,TGTGCCTGGAGTACAGGGTACGGTAGAGGCTACACCTTC,CAWSTGYGRGYTF
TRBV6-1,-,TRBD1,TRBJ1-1,TGTGCCAGCAGTTGGACAGGGCCACGGGGAGCTTTCTTT,CASSWTGPRGAFF
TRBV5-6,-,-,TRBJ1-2,TGTGCCAGCAGCGGCTGGGTGAGAGACTATGGCTACACCTTC,CASSGWVRDYGYTF
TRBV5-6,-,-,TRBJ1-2,TGTGCCAGCAGAGCGGGGGGGCAATTATATGGCTACACCTTC,CASRAGGQLYGYTF
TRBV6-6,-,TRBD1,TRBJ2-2,TGTGCCAGCAGCACAGGGGGTACCGGGGAGCTGTTTTTT,CASSTGGTGELFF
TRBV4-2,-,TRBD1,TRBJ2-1,TGTGCCAGCAGTCCAAGAATGGGACAGAGTAACAATGAGCAGTTCTTC,CASSPRMGQSNNEQFF
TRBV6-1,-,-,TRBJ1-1,TGTGCCAGCAGTGGAACAACAGGGTCCACTGAAGCTTTCTTT,CASSGTTGSTEAFF
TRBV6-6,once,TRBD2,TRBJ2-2,TGTGCCAGCAGTCCTAGCGGGAGGGCCAGAGGCGGGGAGCTGTTTTTT,CASSPSGRARGGELFF
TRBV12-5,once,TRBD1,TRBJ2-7,TGTGCTAGTGGTTTGGTATTCTTCGGCCTTGGACAGGGGGCTACCGAGCAGTACTTC,CASGLVFFGLGQGATEQYF
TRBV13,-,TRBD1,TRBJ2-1,TGTGCCAGCAGCTCGTACCGGGACAGGGATGCTGAGCAGTTCTTC,CASSSYRDRDAEQFF
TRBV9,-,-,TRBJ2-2,TGTGCCAGCAGCGTATACCCTCCTCGTAGGACCGGGGAGCTGTTTTTT,CASSVYPPRRTGELFF
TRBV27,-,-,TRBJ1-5,TGTGCCAGCAGTGGGACACCTTATAGCAATCAGCCCCAGCATTTT,CASSGTPYSNQPQHF
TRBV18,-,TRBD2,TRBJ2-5,TGTGCCAGCTCAGCCTCCGGGACTAGCGGGAGGGAGACCCAGTACTTC,CASSASGTSGRETQYF
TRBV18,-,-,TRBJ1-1,TGTGCCAGCTCACTTGACAGCCTGAACACTGAAGCTTTCTTT,CASSLDSLNTEAFF
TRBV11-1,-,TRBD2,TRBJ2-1,TGTGCCAGCAGCAAACCCGGGACTAGCGGATACAATGAGCAGTTCTTC,CASSKPGTSGYNEQFF
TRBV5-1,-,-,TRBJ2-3,TGCGCCAGCAGCTTGGGAGGAAATAGTGCAGATACGCAGTATTTT,CASSLGGNSADTQYF
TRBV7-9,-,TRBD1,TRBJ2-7,TGTGCCAGCAGTTGGACAGGCCACTCCTACGAGCAGTACTTC,CASSWTGHSYEQYF
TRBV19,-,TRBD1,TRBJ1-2,TGTGCCAGTGGGGACAGGACCATCCGGTATGGCTACACCTTC,CASGDRTIRYGYTF
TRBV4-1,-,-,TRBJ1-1,TGCGCCAGCAGCCTCCAGCGGGAGGGTGGGGTTGTCGCTGAAGCCTTCTTT,CASSLQREGGVVAEAFF
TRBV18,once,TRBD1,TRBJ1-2,TGTGCCAGCTCACGCCGGGACAGGGGACCCTATGGCTACACCTTC,CASSRRDRGPYGYTF
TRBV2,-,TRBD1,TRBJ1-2,TGTGCCAGCAGTGAACACAGGGGGGGAGGCTACACCTTC,CASSEHRGGGYTF
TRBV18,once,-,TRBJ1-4,TGTGCCAGCTCACCAGGTCGCGGCCAAGAGCTTGGGGAAAAACTGTTTTTT,CASSPGRGQELGEKLFF
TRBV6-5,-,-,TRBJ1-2,TGTGCCAGCCGTACAGGGCCGGGGGGGGGCTACACCTTC,CASRTGPGGGYTF